This TCR beta chain was identified during a study of shared clonotypes between healthy human individuals. Overall study: Each donor contributed plates that comprised three CD4 naive, three CD4 memory, two CD8 naive and one CD8 memory. Study findings and constraints: Sharing of clonotypes among donors was expected to vary with sequencing depth. Depth was large, yet rarefaction showed that sorted-subset sequencing was incomplete. Few donors restricted represented genetic and exposure-history diversity.

The table came from immunoSEQ multiplex PCR; TCRdb's copy has only in-frame clones and leaves some out. This sample yields roughly 2,500,000 clones, of which approximately 93% are seen a single time; 0.35% to 0.45% belongs to the top ten. This CDR3 region has 17 residues. V gave up 2 bases and J gave up 5 bases; unmatched junction bases: 13. Germline V gives CDR1 SEHNR, CDR2 FQNEAQ (reference sequence). Remarks on this clone: The antigen remains undetermined.

Sequencing was performed on naive CD4+ T cells from PBMCs. Described subset: CD45RA+ positively selected. This receptor was obtained from a man aged 18 to 29 in good health. Some clones in this sample may be carry-over from other donors' samples. The chain carries TRBV7-9 and TRBJ2-5, with 8 positions matching TRBD2. CDR3 amino acids: CASSLIVGTRSLETQYF. In DNA form, the CDR3 reads TGTGCCAGCAGCTTAATTGTTGGGACTAGGAGTCTTGAGACCCAGTACTTC.